The clone carrying this TCR beta chain was detected a few times. The data derive from a study of T-cell reconstitution after alpha-beta-depleted transplantation in children. CDR1 and CDR2 from the germline V gene are SGHAT and FQNNGV. CDR3 length equals 16 residues. J lost 7 bases, V lost 1 base, and 5 bases had no gene match. Preparation of the TCRbeta library was carried out with unique molecular identifiers. Via MiXCR, TCRdb re-called the PCR reads, giving one row per CDR3 protein. This sample has some 530,000 distinct CDR3 sequences, with under 15% found just once. The genes are TRBV11-2 and TRBJ2-4, with 12 bases matching TRBD1. The input for sequencing was PBMCs from the stem cell graft donor, taken from the stem cell graft. The clonotype originates from a human donor who donated a stem cell graft to a child with combined immunodeficiency. This chain's CDR3 is CASSLAGTGGRNIQYF. The DNA for the CDR3 is TGTGCCAGCAGCTTAGCCGGGACAGGGGGCAGGAACATTCAGTACTTC.